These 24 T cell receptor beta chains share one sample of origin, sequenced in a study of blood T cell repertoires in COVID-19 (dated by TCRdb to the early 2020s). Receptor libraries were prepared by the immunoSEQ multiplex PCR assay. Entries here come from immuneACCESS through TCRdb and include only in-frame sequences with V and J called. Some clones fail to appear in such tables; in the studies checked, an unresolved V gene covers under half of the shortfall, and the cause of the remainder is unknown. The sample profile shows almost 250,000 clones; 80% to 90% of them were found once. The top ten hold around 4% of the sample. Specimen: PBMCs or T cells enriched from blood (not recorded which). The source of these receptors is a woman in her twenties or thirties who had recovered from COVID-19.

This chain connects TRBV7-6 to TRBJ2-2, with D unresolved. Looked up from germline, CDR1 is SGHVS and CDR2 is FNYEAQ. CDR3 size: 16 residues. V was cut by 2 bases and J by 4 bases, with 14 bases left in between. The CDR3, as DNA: TGTGCCAGCAGCTTAACCCCCAGGCTTTCCACCGGGGAGCTGTTTTTT. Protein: CASSLTPRLSTGELFF.

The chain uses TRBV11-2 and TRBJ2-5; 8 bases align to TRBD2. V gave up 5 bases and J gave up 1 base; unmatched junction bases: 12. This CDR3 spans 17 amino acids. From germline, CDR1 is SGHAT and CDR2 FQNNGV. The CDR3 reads CASSVSRGLAGQETQYF. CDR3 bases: TGTGCCAGCAGCGTCAGCAGGGGTCTAGCGGGCCAAGAGACCCAGTACTTC.

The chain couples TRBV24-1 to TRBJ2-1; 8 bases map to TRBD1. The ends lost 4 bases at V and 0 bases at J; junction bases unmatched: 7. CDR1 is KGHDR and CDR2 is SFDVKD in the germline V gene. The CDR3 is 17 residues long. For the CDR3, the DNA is TGTGCCACCAGTGACCGGACAGGGAAAAGCTCCTACAATGAGCAGTTCTTC. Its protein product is CATSDRTGKSSYNEQFF.

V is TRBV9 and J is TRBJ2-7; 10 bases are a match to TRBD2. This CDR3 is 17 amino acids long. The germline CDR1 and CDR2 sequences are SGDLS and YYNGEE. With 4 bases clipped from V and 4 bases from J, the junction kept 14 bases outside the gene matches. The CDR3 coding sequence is TGTGCCAGCAGCCCCTCGAGGGGGGGGACTAGCGAGTACGAGCAGTACTTC. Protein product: CASSPSRGGTSEYEQYF.

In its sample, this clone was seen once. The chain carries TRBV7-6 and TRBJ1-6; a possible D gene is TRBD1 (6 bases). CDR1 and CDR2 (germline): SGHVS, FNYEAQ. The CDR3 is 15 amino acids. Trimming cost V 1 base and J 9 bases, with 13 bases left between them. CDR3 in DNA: TGTGCCAGCAGCTTAGGTCCAGGGGCCGGTTCACCCCTCCACTTT. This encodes CASSLGPGAGSPLHF.

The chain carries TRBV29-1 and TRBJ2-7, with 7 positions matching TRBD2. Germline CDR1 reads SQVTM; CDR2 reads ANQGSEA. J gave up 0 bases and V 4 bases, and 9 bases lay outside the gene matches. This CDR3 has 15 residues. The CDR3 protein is CSVVPAGVTSYEQYF. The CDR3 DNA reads TGCAGCGTTGTGCCGGCGGGAGTAACCTCCTACGAGCAGTACTTC.

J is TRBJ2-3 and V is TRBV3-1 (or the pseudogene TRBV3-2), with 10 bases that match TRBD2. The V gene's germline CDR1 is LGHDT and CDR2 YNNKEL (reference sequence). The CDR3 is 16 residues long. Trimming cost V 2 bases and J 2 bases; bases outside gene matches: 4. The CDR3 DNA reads TGTGCCAGCAGCCAAAGGACTAGCGGTCTCACAGATACGCAGTATTTT. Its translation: CASSQRTSGLTDTQYF.

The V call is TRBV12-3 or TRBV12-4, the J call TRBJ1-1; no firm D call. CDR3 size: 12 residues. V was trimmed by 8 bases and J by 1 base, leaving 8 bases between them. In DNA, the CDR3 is TGTGCCAGCCTCTTCGGGAACACTGAAGCTTTCTTT. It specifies CASLFGNTEAFF.

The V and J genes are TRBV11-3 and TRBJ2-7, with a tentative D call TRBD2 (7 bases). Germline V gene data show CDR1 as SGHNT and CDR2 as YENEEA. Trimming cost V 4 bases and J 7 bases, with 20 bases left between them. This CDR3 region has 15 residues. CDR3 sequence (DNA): TGTGCCAGCAGCTCACGACTAGGGGGGGACCGGGAGCAGTACTTC. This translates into CASSSRLGGDREQYF.

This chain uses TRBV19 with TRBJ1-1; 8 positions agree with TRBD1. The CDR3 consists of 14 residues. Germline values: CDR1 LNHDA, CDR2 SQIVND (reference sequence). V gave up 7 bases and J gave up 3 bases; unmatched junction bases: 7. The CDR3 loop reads CASIKDRDHTEAFF. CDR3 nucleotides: TGTGCCAGTATTAAGGACAGGGATCACACTGAAGCTTTCTTT.

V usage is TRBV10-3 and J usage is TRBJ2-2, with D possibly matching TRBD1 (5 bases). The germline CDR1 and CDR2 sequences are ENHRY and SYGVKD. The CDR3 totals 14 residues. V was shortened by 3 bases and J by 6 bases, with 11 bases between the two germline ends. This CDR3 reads CAISEVDTSGELFF. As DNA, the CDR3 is TGTGCCATCAGTGAAGTGGACACCTCCGGGGAGCTGTTTTTT.

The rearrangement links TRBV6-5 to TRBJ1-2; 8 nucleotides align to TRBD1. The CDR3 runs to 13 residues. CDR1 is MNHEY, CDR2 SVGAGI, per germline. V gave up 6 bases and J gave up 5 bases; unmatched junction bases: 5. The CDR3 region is CASRTGERYGYTF. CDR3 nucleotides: TGTGCCAGCAGGACAGGGGAGAGGTATGGCTACACCTTC.

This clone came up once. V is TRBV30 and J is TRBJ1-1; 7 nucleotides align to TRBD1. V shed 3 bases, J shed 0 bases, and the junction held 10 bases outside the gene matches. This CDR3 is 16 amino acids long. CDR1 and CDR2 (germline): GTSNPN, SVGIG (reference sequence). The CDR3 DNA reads TGTGCCTGGAGACTAGATCCACAGGGGATGAACACTGAAGCTTTCTTT. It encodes CAWRLDPQGMNTEAFF.

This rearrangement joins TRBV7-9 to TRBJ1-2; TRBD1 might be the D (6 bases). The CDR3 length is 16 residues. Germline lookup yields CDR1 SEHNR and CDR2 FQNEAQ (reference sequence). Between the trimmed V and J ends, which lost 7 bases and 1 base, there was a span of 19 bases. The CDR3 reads CASIPRDMGINYGYTF. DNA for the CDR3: TGTGCCAGCATCCCTCGGGACATGGGGATTAACTATGGCTACACCTTC.

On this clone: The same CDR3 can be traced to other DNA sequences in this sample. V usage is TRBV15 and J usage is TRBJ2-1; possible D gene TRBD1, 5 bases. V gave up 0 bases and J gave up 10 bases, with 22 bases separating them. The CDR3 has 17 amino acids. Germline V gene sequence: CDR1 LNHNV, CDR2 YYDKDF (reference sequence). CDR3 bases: TGTGCCACCAGCAGAGATCGGGCGGAGAAGGGGATCGGCGAGCAGTTCTTC. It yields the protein CATSRDRAEKGIGEQFF. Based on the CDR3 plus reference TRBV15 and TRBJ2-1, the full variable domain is DAMVIQNPRYQVTQFGKPVTLSCSQTLNHNVMYWYQQKSSQAPKLLFHYYDKDFNNEADTPDNFQSRRPNTSFCFLDIRSPGLGDTAMYLCATSRDRAEKGIGEQFFGPGTRLTVL.

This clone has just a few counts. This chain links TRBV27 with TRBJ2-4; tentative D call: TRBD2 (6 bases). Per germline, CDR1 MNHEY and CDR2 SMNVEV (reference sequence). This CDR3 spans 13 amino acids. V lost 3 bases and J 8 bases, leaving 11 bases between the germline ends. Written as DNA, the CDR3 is TGTGCCAGCAGTTTTGGGGGGTGGGACATTCAGTACTTC. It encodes CASSFGGWDIQYF.

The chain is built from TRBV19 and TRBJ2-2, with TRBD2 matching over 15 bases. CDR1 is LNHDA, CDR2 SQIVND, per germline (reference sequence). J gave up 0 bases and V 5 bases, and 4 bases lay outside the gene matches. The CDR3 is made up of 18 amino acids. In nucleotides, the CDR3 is TGTGCCAGTAGTTTTCGGACTAGCGGGAGGGCGAACACCGGGGAGCTGTTTTTT. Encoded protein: CASSFRTSGRANTGELFF.

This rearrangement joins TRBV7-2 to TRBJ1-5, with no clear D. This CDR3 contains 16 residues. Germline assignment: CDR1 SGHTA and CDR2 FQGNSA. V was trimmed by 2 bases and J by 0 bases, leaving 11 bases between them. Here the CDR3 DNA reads TGTGCCAGCAGCTTAACAACAGCATATAGCAATCAGCCCCAGCATTTT. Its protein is CASSLTTAYSNQPQHF.

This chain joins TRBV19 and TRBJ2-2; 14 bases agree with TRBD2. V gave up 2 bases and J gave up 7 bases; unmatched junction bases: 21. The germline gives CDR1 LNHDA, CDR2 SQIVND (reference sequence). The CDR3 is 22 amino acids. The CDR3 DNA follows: TGTGCCAGTAGTATATGGATGGTCGACAGGGGGGGACTAGCGGGAGACCACGGGGAGCTGTTTTTT. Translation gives CASSIWMVDRGGLAGDHGELFF.

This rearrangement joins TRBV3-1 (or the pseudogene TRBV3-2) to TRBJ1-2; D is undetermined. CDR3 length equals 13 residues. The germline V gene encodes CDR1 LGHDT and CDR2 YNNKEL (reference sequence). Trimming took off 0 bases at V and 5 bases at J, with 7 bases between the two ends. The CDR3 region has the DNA TGTGCCAGCAGCCAAGATCCGCGTTATGGCTACACCTTC. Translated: CASSQDPRYGYTF.

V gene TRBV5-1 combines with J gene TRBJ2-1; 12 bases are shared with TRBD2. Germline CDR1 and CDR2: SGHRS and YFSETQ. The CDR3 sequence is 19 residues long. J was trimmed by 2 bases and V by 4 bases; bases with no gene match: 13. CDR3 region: CASSLQPKGTSGPYNEQFF. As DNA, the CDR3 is TGCGCCAGCAGCCTCCAGCCGAAGGGGACTAGCGGGCCCTACAATGAGCAGTTCTTC.

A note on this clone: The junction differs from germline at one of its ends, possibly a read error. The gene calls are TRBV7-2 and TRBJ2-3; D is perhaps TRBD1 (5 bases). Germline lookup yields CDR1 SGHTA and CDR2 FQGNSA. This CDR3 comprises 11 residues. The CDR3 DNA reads TGTGCCAGCAACTTAGGGGCAGCGCAGTATTTT. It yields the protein CASNLGAAQYF.

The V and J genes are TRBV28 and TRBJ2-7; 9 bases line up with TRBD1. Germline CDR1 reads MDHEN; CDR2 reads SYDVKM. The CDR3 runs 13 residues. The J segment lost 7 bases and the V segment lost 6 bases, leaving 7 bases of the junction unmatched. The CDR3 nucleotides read TGTGCCAGCAGGGGACAGGGTAGGTTGGAGCAGTACTTC. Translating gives CASRGQGRLEQYF.

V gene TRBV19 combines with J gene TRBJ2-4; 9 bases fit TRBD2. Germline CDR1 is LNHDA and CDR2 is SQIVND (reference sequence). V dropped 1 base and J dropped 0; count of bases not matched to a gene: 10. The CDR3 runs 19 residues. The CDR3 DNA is TGTGCCAGTAGTATAGGACTAGCGGACCGCCCCCGAGCCAAAAACATTCAGTACTTC. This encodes CASSIGLADRPRAKNIQYF. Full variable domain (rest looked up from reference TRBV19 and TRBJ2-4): DGGITQSPKYLFRKEGQNVTLSCEQNLNHDAMYWYRQDPGQGLRLIYYSQIVNDFQKGDIAEGYSVSREKKESFPLTVTSAQKNPTAFYLCASSIGLADRPRAKNIQYFGAGTRLSVL.